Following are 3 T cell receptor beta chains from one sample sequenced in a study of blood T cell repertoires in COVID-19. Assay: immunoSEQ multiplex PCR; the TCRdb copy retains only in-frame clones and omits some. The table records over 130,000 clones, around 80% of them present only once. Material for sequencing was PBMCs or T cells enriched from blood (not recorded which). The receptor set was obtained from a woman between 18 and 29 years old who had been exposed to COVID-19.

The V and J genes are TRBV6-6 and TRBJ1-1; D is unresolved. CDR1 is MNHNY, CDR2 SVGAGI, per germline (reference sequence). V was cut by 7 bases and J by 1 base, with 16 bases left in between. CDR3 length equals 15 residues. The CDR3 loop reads CASTFPRGENTEAFF. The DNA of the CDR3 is TGTGCCAGCACCTTTCCTCGGGGTGAGAACACTGAAGCTTTCTTT.

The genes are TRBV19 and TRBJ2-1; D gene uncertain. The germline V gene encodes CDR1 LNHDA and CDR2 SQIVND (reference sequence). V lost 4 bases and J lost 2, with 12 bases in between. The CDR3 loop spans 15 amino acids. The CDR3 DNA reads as TGTGCCAGTAGTAGAGTGCTAACTCCCTACAATGAGCAGTTCTTC. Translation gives CASSRVLTPYNEQFF.

CDR3 DNA: TGCGCCAGCAGCGAAGGGGCGGAAAACGAGCAGTACTTC. It specifies CASSEGAENEQYF. The chain has TRBV5-1 and TRBJ2-7, with a possible D match to TRBD1 (5 bases). The CDR3 is 13 amino acids. Germline CDR1 and CDR2: SGHRS and YFSETQ. The V and J ends lost 4 bases and 5 bases respectively, with 13 bases between them.